This T cell receptor beta chain derives from a study of CXCR3-negative and CXCR3-positive naive CD8 T cells. Study-wide points: More hydrophobic TRB CDR3s occurred in CXCR3-positive than in CXCR3-negative naive cells. Naive cells, whether CXCR3-negative or CXCR3-positive, had similar TRBV-TRBJ usage, while memory cells differed.

This CDR3 is built from 14 residues. Germline CDR1 reads SGDLS; CDR2 reads YYNGEE. About this clonotype itself: Its antigen is not identified.

In preparing the TRB cDNA libraries, 5' RACE with UMI labels was used. TCRdb re-analyzed the 5' RACE reads; it lists each CDR3 protein once, without DNA. The specimen's table records about 130,000 distinct CDR3 sequences. The chain recombines TRBV9 with TRBJ2-7; TCRdb returns TRBD1, unconfirmable since there is no DNA. Sequencing used naive CXCR3+ CD8+ T cells from blood. The subset denotes: CD45RO-CCR7+CD27+CD95- naive CD8+ T cells expressing CXCR3 (TNR3+). This receptor was taken from a human donor in good health. Some clones in this sample may be carry-over from other donors' samples. The CDR3 sequence is CASSAGTPADEQYF.